The count of the clone carrying this TCR beta chain is one. The CDR3 consists of 15 residues. V gave up 7 bases and J gave up 5 bases; unmatched junction bases: 5. In germline, CDR1 is MDHEN, CDR2 SYDVKM. These data come from a study of T cell clones after liver transplantation. Study-wide background: TCRbeta sequencing after a pre-transplant mixed lymphocyte reaction identified graft-donor-reactive clones, later tracked in post-transplant blood. Graft-donor-reactive sequences were compared with third-party-reactive TCRbeta sequences from pre-transplant mixed lymphocyte reactions. Apart from three HCV-positive recipients, transplants were for non-autoimmune, non-viral reasons.

Clones were sequenced by immunoSEQ multiplex PCR, and TCRdb holds only the in-frame ones, with some missing. The sample records 45,000 or so clones, 85% to 90% being singletons. The chain carries TRBV28 and TRBJ2-1, with TRBD2 matching 13 bases. The starting material was CD4+ T cells from blood, obtained 24 months after liver transplant. The receptor's source is a human patient who received a liver transplant. Some T cells may possibly be graft donor cells. CDR3 protein: CASMGGTSGNNEQFF. The CDR3 region has the DNA TGTGCCAGCATGGGGGGGACTAGCGGGAACAATGAGCAGTTCTTC.